This T cell receptor (beta chain) was observed in a study of blood T cell repertoires in COVID-19. Study information: Samples representing acute and convalescent COVID-19 were sourced from the United States, Italy and Spain. From T cells, B-cell-depleted T cells, or PBMCs came the material, which was cDNA or gDNA.

Germline V lookup: CDR1 MDHEN, CDR2 SYDVKM. The length of the CDR3 is 16 residues. Trimming stripped 7 bases from V and 0 bases from J, with 13 bases between. TCRdb's copy holds only in-frame clones and misses some; the assay was immunoSEQ multiplex PCR. The sample lists approximately 350,000 clones, around nine tenths occurring once. The J gene is TRBJ2-6, the V gene TRBV28; D might be TRBD1 (5 bases). This clonotype originated in a woman aged 18 to 35 who had recovered from COVID-19. Input material: peripheral blood. CDR3 in DNA: TGTGCCAGCAACCCGACAGCGCGCTCTGGGGCCAACGTCCTGACTTTC. Protein: CASNPTARSGANVLTF.